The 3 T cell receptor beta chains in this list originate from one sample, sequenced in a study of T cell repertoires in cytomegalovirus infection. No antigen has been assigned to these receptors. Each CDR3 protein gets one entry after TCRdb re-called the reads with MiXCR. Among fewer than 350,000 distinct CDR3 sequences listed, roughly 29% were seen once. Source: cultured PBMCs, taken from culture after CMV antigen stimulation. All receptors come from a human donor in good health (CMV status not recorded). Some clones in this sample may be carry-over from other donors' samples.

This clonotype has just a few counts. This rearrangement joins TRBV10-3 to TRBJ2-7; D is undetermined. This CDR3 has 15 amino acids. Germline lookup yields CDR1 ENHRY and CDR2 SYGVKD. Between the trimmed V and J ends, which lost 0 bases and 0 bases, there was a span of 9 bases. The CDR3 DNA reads TGTGCCATCAGTGAGTCCGGGTCTTCCTCCTACGAGCAGTACTTC. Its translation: CAISESGSSSYEQYF.

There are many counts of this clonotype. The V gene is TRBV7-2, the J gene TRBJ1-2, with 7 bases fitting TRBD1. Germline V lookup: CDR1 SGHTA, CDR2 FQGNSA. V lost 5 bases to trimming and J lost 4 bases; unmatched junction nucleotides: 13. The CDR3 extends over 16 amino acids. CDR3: CASSTAGTDLPYGYTF. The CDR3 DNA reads TGTGCCAGCAGCACTGCCGGGACAGACCTCCCCTATGGCTACACCTTC.

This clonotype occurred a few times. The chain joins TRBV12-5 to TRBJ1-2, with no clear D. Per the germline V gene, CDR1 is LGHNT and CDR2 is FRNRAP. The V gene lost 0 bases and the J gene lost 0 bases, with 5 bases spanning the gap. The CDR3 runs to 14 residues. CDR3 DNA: TGTGCTAGTGGTTTGGTAGCAACTAACTATGGCTACACCTTC. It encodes CASGLVATNYGYTF.